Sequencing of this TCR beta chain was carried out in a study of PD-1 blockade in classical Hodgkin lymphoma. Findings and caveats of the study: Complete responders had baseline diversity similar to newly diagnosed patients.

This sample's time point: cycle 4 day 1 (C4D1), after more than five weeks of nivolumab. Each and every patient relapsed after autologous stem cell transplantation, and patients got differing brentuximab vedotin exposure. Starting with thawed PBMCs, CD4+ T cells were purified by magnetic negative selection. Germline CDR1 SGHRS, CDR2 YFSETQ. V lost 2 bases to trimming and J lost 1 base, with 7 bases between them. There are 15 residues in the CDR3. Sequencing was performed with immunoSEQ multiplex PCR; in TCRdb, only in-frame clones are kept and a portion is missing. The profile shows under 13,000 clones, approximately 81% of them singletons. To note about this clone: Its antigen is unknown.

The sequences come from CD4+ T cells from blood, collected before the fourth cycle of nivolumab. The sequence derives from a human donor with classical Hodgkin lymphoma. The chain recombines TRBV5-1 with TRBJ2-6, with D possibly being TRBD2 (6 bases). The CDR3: CASSFGGSGANVLTF. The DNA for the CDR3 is TGCGCCAGCAGCTTTGGGGGGTCTGGGGCCAACGTCCTGACTTTC.